One and the same sample provided the 12 T cell receptor beta chains below, sequenced in a study of cytomegalovirus exposure and HLA in healthy donors. With 60 Vbeta and 13 Jbeta primers, the PCR was carried out. Clones were read by immunoSEQ multiplex PCR, and TCRdb kept only the in-frame ones, dropping some. The sample lists 60,000 to 90,000 clones; 84% were seen once. Source material: PBMCs. The receptors were gathered from a man in his 70s in good health and CMV-seropositive.

The chain joins TRBV5-8 to TRBJ2-7, with 8 positions matching TRBD2. The junction had 6 bases not matched to a gene; V was cut back by 1 base and J by 3 bases. This CDR3 spans 15 amino acids. Germline CDR1 SGHTS, CDR2 YDEGEE. CDR3 DNA sequence: TGTGCCAGCAGCTTGAGGCTAGCGGGTAGCTACGAGCAGTACTTC. It specifies CASSLRLAGSYEQYF.

This chain links TRBV14 with TRBJ2-2; D may be TRBD2 (7 bases). CDR3 size: 16 residues. CDR1 and CDR2 (germline): SGHDN, FVKESK. V lost 8 bases and J lost 0, with 16 bases in between. CDR3 nucleotide sequence: TGTGCCAGCGCACAAGAGGGGGGGGCGAACACCGGGGAGCTGTTTTTT. Protein sequence: CASAQEGGANTGELFF.

This clone was seen once. The CDR3 coding sequence is TGTGCCTGGAGTGTTACAGGCGGTAGCACAGATACGCAGTATTTT. Translation gives CAWSVTGGSTDTQYF. The chain is built from TRBV30 and TRBJ2-3; a weak D match, TRBD1 (5 bases). Trimming shortened V by 0 bases and J by 0 bases, and 10 bases separated the two germline ends. This CDR3 region has 15 residues. The V gene's germline CDR1 is GTSNPN and CDR2 SVGIG (reference sequence).

This chain links TRBV30 with TRBJ2-5; TRBD2 might be the D (6 bases). Trimming stripped 8 bases from V and 3 bases from J, with 16 bases between. Germline lookup yields CDR1 GTSNPN and CDR2 SVGIG (reference sequence). The length of the CDR3 is 13 residues. In DNA form, the CDR3 reads TGTGCCCGGGGGACGGATACCAAAGAGACCCAGTACTTC. Protein: CARGTDTKETQYF.

This rearrangement joins TRBV29-1 to TRBJ2-7, with 9 positions matching TRBD1. Germline V lookup: CDR1 SQVTM, CDR2 ANQGSEA. The CDR3 totals 12 residues. The V segment lost 7 bases and the J segment 3 bases; nucleotides outside the gene matches: 4. CDR3 residues: CSGGQGIYEQYF. In DNA, the CDR3 is TGCAGCGGCGGACAGGGGATCTACGAGCAGTACTTC.

In its sample, this clone was seen a few times. The chain combines TRBV6-5 with TRBJ2-7; TRBD2 agrees at 10 bases. Per the germline V gene, CDR1 is MNHEY and CDR2 is SVGAGI. The CDR3 totals 15 residues. V trimming: 2 bases; J trimming: 6 bases; junction bases outside the gene matches: 7. DNA for the CDR3: TGTGCCAGCAGTTACGAGGCTAGCGGGAGCGTCGAGCAGTACTTC. It translates to CASSYEASGSVEQYF.

V gene TRBV7-6 combines with J gene TRBJ2-7; 7 bases map to TRBD1. V was clipped by 1 base and J by 2 bases; unmatched bases: 2. The CDR3 consists of 14 residues. CDR1 and CDR2 (germline): SGHVS, FNYEAQ. The CDR3 sequence: CASSLGTGPYEQYF. In DNA form, the CDR3 reads TGTGCCAGCAGCTTAGGGACAGGTCCCTACGAGCAGTACTTC.

The chain is built from TRBV27 and TRBJ1-2; D remains ambiguous. V lost 4 bases and J 4 bases, leaving 13 bases between the germline ends. CDR1 and CDR2 (germline): MNHEY, SMNVEV (reference sequence). This CDR3 contains 14 residues. As DNA, the CDR3 is TGTGCCAGCAGTTCCACAGTACCTTCCTATGGCTACACCTTC. Its protein is CASSSTVPSYGYTF.

The genes are TRBV5-1 and TRBJ2-3, with 11 bases fitting TRBD2. Trimming removed 2 bases from V and 5 bases from J; junction bases left unmatched: 4. Germline V gene sequence: CDR1 SGHRS, CDR2 YFSETQ. This CDR3 spans 15 amino acids. The CDR3 region is CASSFSGRAIDTQYF. The CDR3 DNA reads TGCGCCAGCAGCTTTAGCGGGAGGGCCATAGATACGCAGTATTTT.

V usage is TRBV7-9 and J usage is TRBJ1-2; 9 bases align to TRBD1. After removal of 3 bases from V and 6 bases from J, the junction contained 8 bases not matched to a gene. CDR1 SEHNR and CDR2 FQNEAQ come from the germline V gene (reference sequence). This CDR3 spans 15 amino acids. For the CDR3, the DNA is TGTGCCAGCAGCTTTCAGGCGGGACAGGGTGATGGCTACACCTTC. As protein: CASSFQAGQGDGYTF. The full variable domain, in which reference TRBV7-9 and TRBJ1-2 provide the parts outside the CDR3, is DTGVSQNPRHKITKRGQNVTFRCDPISEHNRLYWYRQTLGQGPEFLTYFQNEAQLEKSRLLSDRFSAERPKGSFSTLEIQRTEQGDSAMYLCASSFQAGQGDGYTFGSGTRLTVV.

The chain combines TRBV30 with TRBJ2-1; D might be TRBD2 (5 bases). Germline V lookup: CDR1 GTSNPN, CDR2 SVGIG (reference sequence). CDR3 length equals 14 residues. Trimming cost V 2 bases and J 2 bases, with 10 bases left between them. CDR3 in DNA: TGTGCCTGGAGTTCATCCGGGACCTACAATGAGCAGTTCTTC. This codes for CAWSSSGTYNEQFF.

V usage is TRBV13 and J usage is TRBJ1-1; unclear D gene. The CDR3 has 14 amino acids. Germline V lookup: CDR1 PRHDT, CDR2 FYEKMQ (reference sequence). Trimming shortened V by 6 bases and J by 0 bases, and 11 bases separated the two germline ends. The CDR3 nucleotides are TGTGCCAGCAGACCAGGACTCTTGAACACTGAAGCTTTCTTT. It specifies CASRPGLLNTEAFF.